Sequencing of this TCR beta chain was carried out in a study of CD8 T cells in Susac syndrome. Trimming removed 2 bases at V and 4 bases at J, with 15 bases between. Germline values: CDR1 SGDLS, CDR2 YYNGEE. The CDR3 totals 15 residues. RNA amounts of about 0.5 to 1 ug underwent reverse transcription with random hexamers. Multiplex PCR with immunoSEQ amplified the TCR beta CDR3 across 54 Vbeta and 13 Jbeta. TCRdb reprocessed the immunoSEQ multiplex PCR reads with MiXCR, giving one entry per CDR3 protein. The sample shows about 250,000 distinct CDR3 sequences, 90% to 95% of them seen only once. This receptor was identified in a human donor with multiple sclerosis. The V call is TRBV9, the J call TRBJ2-5; D perhaps matches TRBD1 (5 bases). The sequenced material came from CD4+ T cells from PBMCs. CDR3 bases: TGTGCCAGCAGCGTGATAGGGGTTGTGGGAGAGACCCAGTACTTC. Residues: CASSVIGVVGETQYF.